The 29 T cell receptor beta chains in this list originate from one sample, sequenced in a study of cytomegalovirus exposure and HLA in healthy donors. Both 60 Vbeta primers and 13 Jbeta primers went into the PCR. The repertoire was sequenced with immunoSEQ multiplex PCR; TCRdb's copy has only in-frame clones and lacks some. The sample comprises some 70,000 clones, about 73% of which are singletons, and approximately 11% rests with the top ten. Sequenced material: PBMCs. The receptors derive from a woman aged 25 to 39 in good health and CMV-seronegative.

The chain combines TRBV7-9 with TRBJ2-7; tentatively, D is TRBD1 (5 bases). The V gene's germline CDR1 is SEHNR and CDR2 FQNEAQ (reference sequence). This CDR3 has 14 residues. The V and J ends lost 5 bases and 6 bases respectively, with 17 bases between them. The CDR3 loop is CASSQTDRRTEQYF. In DNA, the CDR3 is TGTGCCAGCAGCCAGACAGACCGCCGAACCGAGCAGTACTTC. Full variable domain (rest looked up from reference TRBV7-9 and TRBJ2-7): DTGVSQNPRHKITKRGQNVTFRCDPISEHNRLYWYRQTLGQGPEFLTYFQNEAQLEKSRLLSDRFSAERPKGSFSTLEIQRTEQGDSAMYLCASSQTDRRTEQYFGPGTRLTVT.

This sequence joins TRBV7-8 and TRBJ1-1; D is perhaps TRBD1 (5 bases). The CDR3 contains 16 residues. Germline-derived CDR1 and CDR2 are SGHVS and FQNEAQ. Trimming cost V 3 bases and J 0 bases, with 14 bases left between them. The CDR3: CASSFLGDLMNTEAFF. The CDR3 bases are TGTGCCAGCAGCTTTCTGGGGGACTTAATGAACACTGAAGCTTTCTTT.

CDR3 coding DNA: TGTGCCAGCAGTTACTCTAGCGGGGGGGACAATGAGCAGTTCTTC. Protein: CASSYSSGGDNEQFF. The gene calls are TRBV6-5 and TRBJ2-1; 11 nucleotides match TRBD2. CDR3 length: 15 residues. The germline CDR1 and CDR2 sequences are MNHEY and SVGAGI. V lost 0 bases and J lost 5; bases outside the gene matches: 0.

V is TRBV30 and J is TRBJ2-7; TRBD1 might be the D (6 bases). This CDR3 has 14 amino acids. Deletions cut 5 bases from V and 2 bases from J, with 16 bases between. Germline V lookup: CDR1 GTSNPN, CDR2 SVGIG (reference sequence). In DNA form, the CDR3 reads TGTGCCTGGGACTTGGGACAAGGTCCCTACGAGCAGTACTTC. Translation: CAWDLGQGPYEQYF.

Judged by abundance, this clone is medium-sized. This specimen includes other DNA sequences encoding the same CDR3. V is TRBV6-5 and J is TRBJ1-1; 7 nucleotides line up with TRBD1. CDR1 and CDR2 (germline): MNHEY, SVGAGI. CDR3 length equals 13 residues. V was clipped by 6 bases and J by 3 bases; unmatched bases: 4. CDR3 DNA: TGTGCCAGCAGAACCGACAGGGACACTGAAGCTTTCTTT. Encoded protein: CASRTDRDTEAFF.

This clone was recorded a few times. V is TRBV10-3 and J is TRBJ2-7, with TRBD1 matching over 8 bases. The CDR3 spans 12 residues. Germline V gene lookup returns CDR1 ENHRY and CDR2 SYGVKD. V was pared by 10 bases and J by 5 bases, with 7 bases of the junction left unmatched. The CDR3: CATDRGVNEQYF. The CDR3 bases are TGTGCCACCGACAGGGGAGTAAACGAGCAGTACTTC.

In this sample, this clone turned up a few times. This chain links TRBV2 with TRBJ1-2, with D tentatively TRBD1 (6 bases). CDR1 and CDR2 (germline): SNHLY, FYNNEI. The CDR3 consists of 15 residues. V lost 3 bases, J lost 2 bases, and 13 bases lay in between. The CDR3, as DNA: TGTGCCAGCAGTGAGGACAGAACCTCCAACTATGGCTACACCTTC. This encodes CASSEDRTSNYGYTF. Full variable domain (rest looked up from reference TRBV2 and TRBJ1-2): EPEVTQTPSHQVTQMGQEVILRCVPISNHLYFYWYRQILGQKVEFLVSFYNNEISEKSEIFDDQFSVERPDGSNFTLKIRSTKLEDSAMYFCASSEDRTSNYGYTFGSGTRLTVV.

The V gene is TRBV7-9, the J gene TRBJ1-5; perhaps TRBD1 as D (6 bases). CDR1 SEHNR and CDR2 FQNEAQ come from the germline V gene (reference sequence). There are 14 residues in the CDR3. Trimming removed 5 bases at V and 6 bases at J, with 14 bases between. In DNA, the CDR3 is TGTGCCAGCAGCCAGGGAGGGGGAGGTCAGCCCCAGCATTTT. Amino acids: CASSQGGGGQPQHF.

V and J are TRBV7-9 and TRBJ2-5, with 7 positions matching TRBD2. The V gene's germline CDR1 is SEHNR and CDR2 FQNEAQ (reference sequence). The V gene end was trimmed by 5 bases and the J gene end by 3 bases; junction bases not matched to a gene: 15. This CDR3 contains 17 residues. CDR3 sequence: CASSPRPGLGKEETQYF. The CDR3 nucleotides are TGTGCCAGCAGCCCCCGCCCCGGACTAGGTAAAGAAGAGACCCAGTACTTC. Full variable domain (remainder filled in from reference TRBV7-9 and TRBJ2-5): DTGVSQNPRHKITKRGQNVTFRCDPISEHNRLYWYRQTLGQGPEFLTYFQNEAQLEKSRLLSDRFSAERPKGSFSTLEIQRTEQGDSAMYLCASSPRPGLGKEETQYFGPGTRLLVL.

The rearrangement uses TRBV10-3 and TRBJ2-3; possible D gene TRBD1, 6 bases. The CDR3 covers 16 residues. Germline CDR1 reads ENHRY; CDR2 reads SYGVKD. Trimming left V 6 bases short and J 1 base short, with 17 bases between. CDR3 residues: CAIRGIIAGGTDTQYF. In DNA form, the CDR3 reads TGTGCCATCAGGGGTATAATCGCAGGGGGCACAGATACGCAGTATTTT.

The V gene is TRBV4-1, the J gene TRBJ2-1; TRBD1 is a possible D gene (6 bases). V lost 3 bases, J lost 6 bases, and 21 bases lay in between. The CDR3 totals 17 residues. In germline, CDR1 is MGHRA, CDR2 YSYEKL. CDR3 sequence: CASSHKYKGDRTNEQFF. The CDR3 coding sequence is TGCGCCAGCAGCCACAAATATAAGGGGGACCGGACCAATGAGCAGTTCTTC.

This clone showed up just once. V usage is TRBV7-6 and J usage is TRBJ2-3; 8 bases fit TRBD1. With 4 bases clipped from V and 5 bases from J, the junction kept 8 bases outside the gene matches. This CDR3 has 15 amino acids. CDR1 and CDR2 (germline): SGHVS, FNYEAQ. The CDR3 sequence is CASSSSPDRVDTQYF. Written as DNA, the CDR3 is TGTGCCAGCAGCTCCTCCCCGGACAGGGTAGATACGCAGTATTTT. The whole variable domain, remainder taken from reference TRBV7-6 and TRBJ2-3, is GAGVSQSPRYKVTKRGQDVALRCDPISGHVSLYWYRQALGQGPEFLTYFNYEAQQDKSGLPNDRFSAERPEGSISTLTIQRTEQRDSAMYRCASSSSPDRVDTQYFGPGTRLTVL.

The J gene is TRBJ2-5, the V gene TRBV25-1; tentatively, D is TRBD1 (5 bases). CDR3 length equals 14 residues. The germline CDR1 and CDR2 sequences are MGHDK and SYGVNS. Trimming removed 1 base at V and 5 bases at J, with 11 bases between. The CDR3 DNA sequence: TGTGCCAGCAGTGAATCCCTGGGGCAGGAGACCCAGTACTTC. As protein: CASSESLGQETQYF.

V usage is TRBV28 and J usage is TRBJ1-6; D call uncertain. The V gene's germline CDR1 is MDHEN and CDR2 SYDVKM. The ends were cut back, 7 bases at V and 8 bases at J, with 18 bases in the middle. CDR3 size: 15 residues. The CDR3 coding sequence is TGTGCCAGCACCTTTTCGGGAGGGTCCTATTCACCCCTCCACTTT. This encodes CASTFSGGSYSPLHF.

This sequence joins TRBV28 and TRBJ2-1; 14 positions match TRBD2. The CDR3 contains 17 residues. With 5 bases clipped from V and 4 bases from J, the junction kept 7 bases outside the gene matches. Germline lookup yields CDR1 MDHEN and CDR2 SYDVKM. This CDR3 is CASSITGTSGGYNEQFF. CDR3 DNA: TGTGCCAGCAGTATTACCGGGACTAGCGGGGGATACAATGAGCAGTTCTTC. The complete variable domain, with remaining parts taken from reference TRBV28 and TRBJ2-1, reads DVKVTQSSRYLVKRTGEKVFLECVQDMDHENMFWYRQDPGLGLRLIYFSYDVKMKEKGDIPEGYSVSREKKERFSLILESASTNQTSMYLCASSITGTSGGYNEQFFGPGTRLTVL.

This clone came up a few times. The V call is TRBV2, the J call TRBJ1-2, with D perhaps matching TRBD1 (5 bases). The V end lost 8 bases, the J end lost 4 bases, and 14 bases lay between the germline ends. The CDR3 loop spans 13 amino acids. Germline CDR1 SNHLY, CDR2 FYNNEI. CDR3 DNA: TGTGCCAGCGGGGGGATGGAGGGCTATGGCTACACCTTC. It yields the protein CASGGMEGYGYTF.

The J gene is TRBJ1-1, the V gene TRBV30, with D possibly TRBD1 on 5 matching bases. This CDR3 spans 13 amino acids. Germline-derived CDR1 and CDR2 are GTSNPN and SVGIG (reference sequence). V was cut by 3 bases and J by 2 bases, with 10 bases left in between. CDR3: CAWSRTSNTEAFF. CDR3 coding DNA: TGTGCCTGGAGCAGGACAAGTAACACTGAAGCTTTCTTT.

This clone was found a few times. The chain joins TRBV7-8 to TRBJ2-2, with D possibly TRBD2 on 6 matching bases. In germline, CDR1 is SGHVS, CDR2 FQNEAQ. The length of the CDR3 is 15 residues. V lost 1 base to trimming and J lost 4 bases, with 10 bases between them. The CDR3 sequence: CASSLGLEGTGELFF. CDR3 bases: TGTGCCAGCAGCTTAGGACTAGAGGGCACCGGGGAGCTGTTTTTT. Complete variable domain (other parts from reference TRBV7-8 and TRBJ2-2): GAGVSQSPRYKVAKRGQDVALRCDPISGHVSLFWYQQALGQGPEFLTYFQNEAQLDKSGLPSDRFFAERPEGSVSTLKIQRTQQEDSAVYLCASSLGLEGTGELFFGEGSRLTVL.

This chain joins TRBV7-6 and TRBJ2-5, with a tentative D call TRBD1 (5 bases). The CDR3 contains 13 residues. Deletions cut 6 bases from V and 5 bases from J, with 13 bases between. CDR1 and CDR2 from the germline V gene are SGHVS and FNYEAQ. The CDR3, as DNA: TGTGCCAGCAGGCAGGGAATGGGGGAGACCCAGTACTTC. It specifies CASRQGMGETQYF.

The chain joins TRBV2 to TRBJ2-3; TRBD1 might be the D (6 bases). This CDR3 comprises 16 residues. The V gene's germline CDR1 is SNHLY and CDR2 FYNNEI. Deletions cut 7 bases from V and 3 bases from J, with 20 bases between. CDR3 coding DNA: TGTGCCAGCATGCTCCAGGACAGCCAGAATACAGATACGCAGTATTTT. Translating it yields CASMLQDSQNTDTQYF.

J is TRBJ2-7 and V is TRBV10-1, with 11 bases aligning to TRBD2. Germline loops: CDR1 WNHNN, CDR2 SYGVQD (reference sequence). V shed 6 bases and J 1 base; nucleotides not matched to a gene: 5. The CDR3 has 15 residues. CDR3 in amino acids: CASSDLAGGSYEQYF. CDR3 bases: TGCGCCAGCAGCGACCTAGCGGGGGGTTCCTACGAGCAGTACTTC.

The V gene is TRBV10-3, the J gene TRBJ2-1; 12 bases agree with TRBD2. CDR1 ENHRY and CDR2 SYGVKD come from the germline V gene. This CDR3 contains 15 residues. The ends lost 10 bases at V and 8 bases at J; junction bases unmatched: 12. DNA for the CDR3: TGTGCCACCCGGACTAGCGGGAACTCCGGGGATGAGCAGTTCTTC. It specifies CATRTSGNSGDEQFF.

The chain employs TRBV6-6 and TRBJ2-7; 7 bases map to TRBD1. V was clipped by 0 bases and J by 0 bases; unmatched bases: 5. This CDR3 has 16 amino acids. CDR1 is MNHNY and CDR2 is SVGAGI in the germline V gene (reference sequence). The CDR3 spells CASSYSSRDSSYEQYF. The CDR3 DNA reads as TGTGCCAGCAGTTACTCGAGCAGGGACAGCTCCTACGAGCAGTACTTC.

This clone was counted a few times. The V call is TRBV30, the J call TRBJ1-6; D unresolved. The germline V gene encodes CDR1 GTSNPN and CDR2 SVGIG (reference sequence). The CDR3 loop spans 11 amino acids. V was pared by 3 bases and J by 9 bases, with 6 bases between. CDR3 protein: CAWSPGSPLHF. For the CDR3, the DNA is TGTGCCTGGAGCCCCGGTTCACCCCTCCACTTT.

J is TRBJ2-2 and V is TRBV2, with D unresolved. Germline CDR1 SNHLY, CDR2 FYNNEI. V lost 5 bases and J 5 bases, leaving 6 bases between the germline ends. The CDR3 has 12 amino acids. CDR3: CASSLDTGELFF. As DNA, the CDR3 is TGTGCCAGCAGTCTAGATACCGGGGAGCTGTTTTTT.

This clone has a single count. The CDR3: CATHYRGLAKNIQYF. CDR3 coding DNA: TGCGCCACCCATTACAGGGGGCTAGCCAAAAACATTCAGTACTTC. The gene calls are TRBV10-1 and TRBJ2-4; TRBD1 agrees at 9 bases. J lost 0 bases, V lost 10 bases, and 7 bases had no gene match. The CDR3 has 15 amino acids. Germline assignment: CDR1 WNHNN and CDR2 SYGVQD (reference sequence).

This chain links TRBV4-1 with TRBJ2-5; 9 bases align to TRBD2. Germline values: CDR1 MGHRA, CDR2 YSYEKL. The ends lost 1 base at V and 2 bases at J; junction bases unmatched: 5. This CDR3 spans 16 amino acids. CDR3 sequence reads: CASSQGASGEQETQYF. The CDR3 DNA sequence: TGCGCCAGCAGCCAAGGGGCTAGCGGGGAACAAGAGACCCAGTACTTC.

Details on this clone: One end of the junction fails to match germline, which may point to a read error. The J gene is TRBJ2-5, the V gene TRBV7-7, with 13 nucleotides matching TRBD2. This CDR3 has 15 residues. Germline CDR1 and CDR2: SSHAT and FNYEAQ (reference sequence). The CDR3: CASSKGLAGVETQYF. The DNA for the CDR3 is TGTGCTAGCAGCAAAGGACTAGCGGGGGTAGAGACCCAGTACTTC.

For the CDR3, the DNA is TGTGCCAGCAGTCCCCGGACACTTAGCAATCAGCCCCAGCATTTT. Protein sequence: CASSPRTLSNQPQHF. The genes are TRBV28 and TRBJ1-5; TRBD1 might be the D (5 bases). This CDR3 contains 15 residues. Trimming removed 5 bases from V and 0 bases from J, with 11 bases in between. Germline lookup yields CDR1 MDHEN and CDR2 SYDVKM.